These 11 T cell receptor beta chains were all obtained from the same sample, sequenced in a study of T cells expressing NK-cell markers. TCRdb reprocessed the 5' RACE reads; each CDR3 protein has one entry and no DNA is given. The sample totals fewer than 400,000 distinct CDR3 sequences. What was sequenced was blood T cells: a sorted CD56 or NKG2C T cell subset, CD4+ or CD8+ T cells, or bulk PBMC T cells (not recorded which). Receptors originate from a woman in her forties or fifties in good health.

This chain links TRBV7-8 with TRBJ2-1; TCRdb lists TRBD2, though no DNA is available to test this call. The CDR3 runs 16 residues. Germline CDR1 SGHVS, CDR2 FQNEAQ. The CDR3 here is CASSLAVSGRAFEQFF.

The V call is TRBV5-1, the J call TRBJ2-1; absent DNA, TCRdb's TRBD2 call cannot be checked. CDR1 is SGHRS, CDR2 YFSETQ, per germline. The CDR3 spans 16 residues. The CDR3 is CASKVRLAGHGSEQFF.

The chain joins TRBV27 to TRBJ2-5; TCRdb's D call of TRBD1 is untestable without DNA. Germline V gives CDR1 MNHEY, CDR2 SMNVEV (reference sequence). The CDR3 length is 16 residues. CDR3 residues: CASSLLTGGQQETQYF.

The CDR3 spells CASSLGGGSAPGELFF. The chain combines TRBV12-3 or TRBV12-4 with TRBJ2-2; TCRdb's D gene call, TRBD2, goes unchecked for lack of DNA. The CDR3 runs 16 residues.

The CDR3 reads CASSLDRNNQPQHF. The J gene is TRBJ1-5, the V gene TRBV12-3 or TRBV12-4; lacking DNA, the TRBD1 call made by TCRdb goes unchecked. The CDR3 totals 14 residues.

The chain combines TRBV10-2 with TRBJ2-2; lacking DNA, the TRBD2 call made by TCRdb goes unchecked. Germline CDR1 reads WSHSY; CDR2 reads SAAADI. This CDR3 is 19 amino acids long. CDR3 sequence: CASSDIWGGQFSGTGELFF.

V usage is TRBV18 and J usage is TRBJ1-5. The germline CDR1 and CDR2 sequences are KGHSH and LQKENI. The CDR3 has 15 residues. CDR3 region: CASSAGEGGNQPQHF.

The V call is TRBV2, the J call TRBJ1-2. CDR3 size: 14 residues. Germline-derived CDR1 and CDR2 are SNHLY and FYNNEI. The CDR3 reads CARRQIRANYGYTF.

CDR3 region: CASSKGGGEAFF. The rearrangement joins TRBV21-1 to TRBJ1-1; TCRdb's D call of TRBD1 is untestable without DNA. TRBV21-1 is tagged as a pseudogene. This CDR3 has 12 residues.

The gene calls are TRBV3-1 and TRBJ1-5. The CDR3 covers 17 residues. The germline V gene encodes CDR1 LGHDT and CDR2 YNNKEL (reference sequence). CDR3 loop: CASSHLGTRISNQPQHF.

The chain combines TRBV20-1 with TRBJ2-7; as DNA is missing, the TRBD1 call by TCRdb cannot be tested. The CDR3 spans 19 residues. CDR1 and CDR2 from the germline V gene are DFQATT and SNEGSKA (reference sequence). CDR3 sequence reads: CSARDAGTPTPGGSYEQYF.